This entry concerns a single T cell receptor beta chain. Measured with immunoSEQ multiplex PCR; TCRdb has only the in-frame clones, and not every one. In the table there are 55,000 to 75,000 clones, roughly 92% of which are singletons. This sample was taken from a study of OX40 agonist ivuxolimab in advanced cancers. Turning to the study itself: Hepatocellular carcinoma, melanoma, renal cell or head and neck cancer occurred in dose-escalation patients.

CDR1 and CDR2 (germline): PRHDT, FYEKMQ (reference sequence). V lost 4 bases to trimming and J lost 5 bases, with 17 bases between them. The CDR3 extends over 15 amino acids. This sequence originates from an adult with an advanced solid tumor such as melanoma, head and neck, liver or kidney cancer. The material sequenced was CD4+ or CD8+ T cells sorted from blood, taken in a trial of the OX40 agonist ivuxolimab. J is TRBJ2-5 and V is TRBV13; a weak D match, TRBD2 (6 bases). Written as DNA, the CDR3 is TGTGCCAGCAGCTCCTCCGGGACTCCGAGGGAGACCCAGTACTTC. It codes for CASSSSGTPRETQYF.